The clone carrying this T cell receptor beta chain is labeled as medium-sized (0.01 to 0.1%). What it binds is unknown. This sample stems from a study of metastatic and nonmetastatic thyroid tumors. Study context: A comparison of repertoires was made across blood and tumor or nodule tissue from malignant and benign thyroid patients. Study findings and constraints: A significant increase in TCR beta diversity was reportedly seen in malignant thyroid tumors relative to benign nodules, in blood and tumor.

The V gene's germline CDR1 is LNHDA and CDR2 SQIVND (reference sequence). V shed 3 bases, J shed 0 bases, and the junction held 2 bases outside the gene matches. CDR3 length: 15 residues. Original processing methods: The authors used CDR3 differences across clinicopathological groups to build a distant-metastasis classifier for papillary thyroid cancer. TCRdb re-clonotyped the PCR reads via MiXCR. The V and J calls shown here were made by TCRdb, not taken from the authors' results. The sample records 5,500 to 6,000 clones, 25% being singletons. No treatment of any kind had been given to any patient before thyroid surgery.

The genes are TRBV19 and TRBJ1-3, with 7 bases lining up with TRBD1. Sequencing was done on a sample of adjacent normal tissue. The TCR comes from a male donor with papillary thyroid cancer or a benign thyroid nodule (not recorded which). Some clones in this sample may be carry-over from other donors' samples. CDR3: CASSMDRFSGNTIYF. CDR3 nucleotides: TGTGCCAGTAGTATGGACAGGTTCTCTGGAAACACCATATATTTT.